The clone carrying this T cell receptor (beta chain) was counted ten times or more. The antigen is unknown. Alongside a J-beta primer mix, a sample-barcoded 5' primer served in a second PCR lasting roughly 7 to 12 cycles. Each of the samples gave a minimum of 3 million paired-end reads that contained CDR3. TCRdb processed the 5' RACE reads anew with MiXCR; each CDR3 protein has one entry. Among roughly 1.6 million distinct CDR3 sequences listed, about 35% were seen once. These data are taken from a study of blood T cells in healthy people across ages. General study findings and limits: As naive T cell percentage varied, TCR beta diversity correlated strongly with it.

The CDR3 totals 13 residues. The germline V gene encodes CDR1 SGHVS and CDR2 FNYEAQ. The V and J ends lost 5 bases and 3 bases, in that order; junction bases with no gene match: 4. The clonotype comes from a woman aged 25 to 45 in good health. The sequenced material came from blood. The V and J genes are TRBV7-6 and TRBJ2-7, with 7 bases lining up with TRBD2. The chain's CDR3 is CASSPRDYYEQYF. The DNA of the CDR3 is TGTGCCAGCAGCCCAAGGGACTACTACGAGCAGTACTTC.